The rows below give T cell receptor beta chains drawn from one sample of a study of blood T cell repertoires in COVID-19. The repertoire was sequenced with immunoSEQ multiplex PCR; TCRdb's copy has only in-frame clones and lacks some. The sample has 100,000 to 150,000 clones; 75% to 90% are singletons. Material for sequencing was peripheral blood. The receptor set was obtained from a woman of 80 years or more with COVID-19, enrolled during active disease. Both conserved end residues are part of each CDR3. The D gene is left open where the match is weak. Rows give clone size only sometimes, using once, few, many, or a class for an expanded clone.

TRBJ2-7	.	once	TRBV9	CASSPTTVSYEQYF	TGTGCCAGCAGCCCGACGACAGTCTCCTACGAGCAGTACTTC
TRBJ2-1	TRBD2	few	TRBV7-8	CASSFSGGSYNEQFF	TGTGCCAGCAGCTTTTCTGGCGGGAGTTACAATGAGCAGTTCTTC
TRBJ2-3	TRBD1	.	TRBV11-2	CASSYARTGGTDTQYF	TGTGCCAGCAGCTACGCCCGGACAGGCGGTACAGATACGCAGTATTTT
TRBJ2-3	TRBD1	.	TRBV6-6	CASSDRGTRYF	TGTGCCAGCAGTGACAGGGGTACGAGGTATTTT
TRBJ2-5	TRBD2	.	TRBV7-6	CASSLGSSGRETQYF	TGTGCCAGCAGCTTAGGTTCTAGCGGGAGGGAGACCCAGTACTTC
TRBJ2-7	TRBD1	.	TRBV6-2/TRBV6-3	CASSYAPTGGEYEQYF	TGTGCCAGCAGTTACGCACCGACAGGGGGAGAATACGAGCAGTACTTC
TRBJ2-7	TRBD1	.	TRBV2	CASSWTGDEQYF	TGTGCCAGCAGTTGGACAGGGGACGAGCAGTACTTC
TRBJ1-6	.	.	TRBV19	CASSLAAGGGSPLHF	TGTGCCAGTAGCCTCGCGGCGGGGGGCGGTTCACCCCTCCACTTT
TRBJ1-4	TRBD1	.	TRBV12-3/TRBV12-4	CASSLGDREGLFF	TGTGCCAGCAGTTTGGGGGACAGGGAGGGACTGTTTTTT
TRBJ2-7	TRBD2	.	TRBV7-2	CASSALAGGPWDF	TGTGCCAGCAGTGCACTAGCGGGAGGGCCTTGGGACTTC
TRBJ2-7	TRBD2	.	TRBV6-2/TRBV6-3	CASSYSTSGSIHEQYF	TGTGCCAGCAGTTACTCGACCAGCGGGAGCATCCACGAGCAGTACTTC
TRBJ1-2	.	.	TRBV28	CASSYEVSASYTF	TGTGCCAGCAGCTATGAGGTCTCCGCCAGCTACACCTTC
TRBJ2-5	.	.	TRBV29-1	CSALPAETQYF	TGCAGCGCCCTCCCTGCGGAGACCCAGTACTTC
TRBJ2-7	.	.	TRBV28	CASGQNLGRYF	TGTGCCAGCGGACAGAACCTGGGGAGGTACTTC
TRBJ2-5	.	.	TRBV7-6	CASSSTGRETQYF	TGTGCCAGCAGCTCCACAGGACGGGAGACCCAGTACTTC
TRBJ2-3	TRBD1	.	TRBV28	CASSGQGASSYTDTQYF	TGTGCCAGCAGTGGACAGGGGGCCTCTAGTTACACAGATACGCAGTATTTT
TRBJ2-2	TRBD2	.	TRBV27	CASSSDPAGVSLAGELFF	TGTGCCAGCAGTTCTGACCCAGCGGGAGTATCTTTGGCCGGGGAGCTGTTTTTT
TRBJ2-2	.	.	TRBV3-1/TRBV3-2	CASSRTEGLSGELFF	TGTGCCAGCAGCCGGACGGAGGGCTTGTCCGGGGAGCTGTTTTTT
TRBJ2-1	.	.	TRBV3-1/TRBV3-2	CASSQGANYNEQFF	TGTGCCAGCAGCCAAGGGGCCAACTACAATGAGCAGTTCTTC
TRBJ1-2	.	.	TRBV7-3	CASSSTVPFNYGYTF	TGTGCCAGCAGCTCCACAGTCCCTTTCAACTATGGCTACACCTTC
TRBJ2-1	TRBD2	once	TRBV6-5	CASTGGAVDEQFF	TGTGCCAGCACCGGGGGGGCAGTTGATGAGCAGTTCTTC
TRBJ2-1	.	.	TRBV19	CASTKRSRENEQFF	TGTGCCAGTACCAAACGTAGCAGGGAAAATGAGCAGTTCTTC
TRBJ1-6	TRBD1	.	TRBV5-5	CASSFVQGATSPLHF	TGTGCCAGCAGCTTCGTTCAGGGGGCTACTTCACCCCTCCACTTT
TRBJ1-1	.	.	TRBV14	CASSQDGAGLTEAFF	TGTGCCAGCAGCCAAGATGGGGCAGGCCTCACTGAAGCTTTCTTT
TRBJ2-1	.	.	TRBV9	CASSVDPTDEQFF	TGTGCCAGCAGCGTAGACCCCACGGATGAGCAGTTCTTC
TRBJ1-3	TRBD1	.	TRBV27	CASSLQGARNTIYF	TGTGCCAGCAGTTTACAGGGGGCGAGAAACACCATATATTTT
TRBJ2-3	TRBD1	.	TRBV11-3	CASSSGQGSTDTQYF	TGTGCCAGCAGCTCGGGACAGGGGAGCACAGATACGCAGTATTTT
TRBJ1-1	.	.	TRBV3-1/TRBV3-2	CASSPGQTDTEAFF	TGTGCCAGCAGCCCCGGACAGACTGACACTGAAGCTTTCTTT
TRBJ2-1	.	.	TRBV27	CASSLRSGRTQVEQFF	TGTGCCAGCAGTTTAAGGTCTGGCAGGACACAGGTTGAGCAGTTCTTC
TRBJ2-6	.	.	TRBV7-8	CASKPGSGANVLTF	TGTGCCAGCAAACCAGGGTCTGGGGCCAACGTCCTGACTTTC